Below, 28 T cell receptor beta chains from the same sample are listed, as sequenced in a study of a mutant IDH1 vaccine in newly diagnosed glioma. What these receptors recognize is not known. Clones were sequenced by immunoSEQ multiplex PCR, and TCRdb holds only the in-frame ones, with some missing. The sample includes approximately 60,000 clones, 82% of them seen just once. Time point noted: week 5, during vaccination. A single vaccine dose contained 300 ug of mutant IDH1 20-mer peptide, and topical imiquimod was used with it. The material sequenced was PBMCs, taken from a glioma patient whose treatment included an IDH1 peptide vaccine. These receptor sequences come from a woman in her late teens or twenties with glioma. Some clones in this sample may be carry-over from other donors' samples.

The gene calls are TRBV4-1 and TRBJ2-5; 7 positions match TRBD1. The CDR3 totals 13 residues. J gave up 4 bases and V 6 bases, and 5 bases lay outside the gene matches. Germline V CDR1 and CDR2: MGHRA, YSYEKL. In DNA form, the CDR3 reads TGCGCCAGCAGTCAGACAGGGCTAGAGACCCAGTACTTC. This encodes CASSQTGLETQYF.

This chain connects TRBV6-1 to TRBJ2-7; D unresolved. Germline V gene lookup returns CDR1 MNHNS and CDR2 SASEGT. V was pared by 3 bases and J by 9 bases, with 9 bases between. The CDR3 sequence is 11 residues long. The CDR3 here is CASSESKWQYF. The CDR3 DNA sequence: TGTGCCAGCAGTGAGTCCAAGTGGCAGTACTTC.

This rearrangement joins TRBV10-3 to TRBJ2-7; TRBD1 or TRBD2 may be the D gene (5 bases each). This CDR3 spans 12 amino acids. Germline assignment: CDR1 ENHRY and CDR2 SYGVKD. V was cut by 6 bases and J by 5 bases, with 11 bases left in between. CDR3: CAIRGRENEQYF. For the CDR3, the DNA is TGTGCCATCAGGGGCAGGGAGAACGAGCAGTACTTC.

The chain couples TRBV4-2 to TRBJ2-2; 11 nucleotides agree with TRBD2. The V and J ends lost 3 bases and 2 bases, in that order; junction bases with no gene match: 5. Germline assignment: CDR1 LGHNA and CDR2 YNFKEQ. The CDR3 loop spans 17 amino acids. CDR3: CASSQAGTSGNTGELFF. The CDR3 nucleotides read TGTGCCAGCAGCCAGGCTGGGACTAGCGGTAACACCGGGGAGCTGTTTTTT.

The chain uses TRBV5-1 and TRBJ2-5; tentative D call: TRBD2 (6 bases). V lost 4 bases and J 6 bases, leaving 22 bases between the germline ends. The CDR3 has 16 residues. CDR1 is SGHRS and CDR2 is YFSETQ in the germline V gene. CDR3: CASSPEVGGAVKTQYF. The CDR3 bases are TGCGCCAGCAGCCCCGAGGTGGGCGGGGCGGTAAAGACCCAGTACTTC.

The V and J genes are TRBV28 and TRBJ2-7, with unresolved D. This CDR3 contains 14 residues. V was clipped by 5 bases and J by 4 bases, with 15 bases between them. Germline values: CDR1 MDHEN, CDR2 SYDVKM. CDR3 DNA sequence: TGTGCCAGCAGTCCCCCCGGGCGCTTTTACGAGCAGTACTTC. Amino acid sequence: CASSPPGRFYEQYF.

The chain couples TRBV6-5 to TRBJ2-3; D is uncertain. CDR1 and CDR2 from the germline V gene are MNHEY and SVGAGI. The CDR3 runs to 13 residues. The germline V and J ends were trimmed by 2 bases and 5 bases, with 8 bases remaining between them. CDR3 loop: CASSYTARDTQYF. CDR3 in DNA: TGTGCCAGCAGTTACACAGCAAGAGATACGCAGTATTTT.

This chain connects TRBV19 to TRBJ1-3; D ambiguous. In germline, CDR1 is LNHDA, CDR2 SQIVND (reference sequence). The CDR3 sequence is 15 residues long. Trimming left V 3 bases short and J 0 bases short, with 9 bases between. This CDR3 is CASSIASHSGNTIYF. The CDR3 nucleotides read TGTGCCAGTAGTATCGCGAGTCACTCTGGAAACACCATATATTTT.

This clone showed up just once. The chain joins TRBV5-4 to TRBJ2-7; the D gene is possibly TRBD2 (6 bases). This CDR3 comprises 14 residues. The V end lost 4 bases, the J end lost 3 bases, and 14 bases lay between the germline ends. Germline V CDR1 and CDR2: SGHNT, YYREEE (reference sequence). CDR3 protein: CASSLWGLHYEQYF. For the CDR3, the DNA is TGTGCCAGCAGCCTTTGGGGACTTCACTACGAGCAGTACTTC.

The chain has TRBV7-2 and TRBJ1-6; D not resolved. The V end was cut by 1 base, the J end by 9 bases, with 16 bases between. Germline CDR1 reads SGHTA; CDR2 reads FQGNSA. The CDR3 totals 16 residues. This CDR3 is CASSLEPGLMGSPLHF. CDR3 nucleotide sequence: TGTGCCAGCAGCTTAGAGCCAGGTTTAATGGGTTCACCCCTCCACTTT. The whole variable domain, filled in from reference TRBV7-2 and TRBJ1-6, reads GAGVSQSPSNKVTEKGKDVELRCDPISGHTALYWYRQSLGQGLEFLIYFQGNSAPDKSGLPSDRFSAERTGGSVSTLTIQRTQQEDSAVYLCASSLEPGLMGSPLHFGNGTRLTVT.

This chain connects TRBV4-2 to TRBJ1-2; D is perhaps TRBD1 (6 bases). CDR3 length: 16 residues. The V gene lost 0 bases and the J gene lost 0 bases, with 11 bases spanning the gap. Germline CDR1 reads LGHNA; CDR2 reads YNFKEQ. Here the CDR3 DNA reads TGTGCCAGCAGCCAAGATCAAGGACAGTCTAACTATGGCTACACCTTC. Encoded protein: CASSQDQGQSNYGYTF.

On this clone: Other DNA sequences in the sample encode the same CDR3. The chain links TRBV9 to TRBJ2-5; D may be TRBD2 (6 bases). Germline values: CDR1 SGDLS, CDR2 YYNGEE. The ends were cut back, 0 bases at V and 2 bases at J, with 8 bases in the middle. The CDR3 has 14 residues. Here the CDR3 reads CASSVGGLQETQYF. DNA of the CDR3: TGTGCCAGCAGCGTAGGGGGACTTCAAGAGACCCAGTACTTC.

The chain employs TRBV7-9 and TRBJ2-7; TRBD1 might be the D (6 bases). Germline V gene sequence: CDR1 SEHNR, CDR2 FQNEAQ (reference sequence). Trimming took off 1 base at V and 7 bases at J, with 14 bases between the two ends. The CDR3 contains 14 residues. The CDR3 loop reads CASSLGVRGWEQYF. The DNA of the CDR3 is TGTGCCAGCAGCTTAGGCGTCAGGGGTTGGGAGCAGTACTTC.

The V call is TRBV2, the J call TRBJ1-2, with D possibly matching TRBD1 (6 bases). Germline CDR1 reads SNHLY; CDR2 reads FYNNEI. The CDR3 spans 14 residues. The V gene lost 4 bases and the J gene lost 4 bases, with 13 bases spanning the gap. The CDR3 sequence: CASSGGPGGYGYTF. CDR3 sequence (DNA): TGTGCCAGCAGTGGGGGGCCTGGCGGCTATGGCTACACCTTC.

The V and J genes are TRBV5-1 and TRBJ1-5; weak D call: TRBD1 (5 bases). The CDR3 has 14 residues. In germline, CDR1 is SGHRS, CDR2 YFSETQ. Trimming stripped 4 bases from V and 3 bases from J, with 11 bases between. The CDR3 is CASSPDMANQPQHF. The CDR3 nucleotides read TGCGCCAGCAGCCCGGACATGGCCAATCAGCCCCAGCATTTT. The complete variable domain, with remaining parts taken from reference TRBV5-1 and TRBJ1-5, reads KAGVTQTPRYLIKTRGQQVTLSCSPISGHRSVSWYQQTPGQGLQFLFEYFSETQRNKGNFPGRFSGRQFSNSRSEMNVSTLELGDSALYLCASSPDMANQPQHFGDGTRLSIL.

This chain uses TRBV13 with TRBJ2-5, with TRBD1 identical over 7 bases. The CDR3 spans 13 residues. From germline, CDR1 is PRHDT and CDR2 FYEKMQ (reference sequence). Trimming cost V 4 bases and J 3 bases; bases outside gene matches: 2. CDR3 protein: CASSSRGKETQYF. The CDR3 region has the DNA TGTGCCAGCAGCTCCAGGGGGAAAGAGACCCAGTACTTC.

The chain has TRBV15 and TRBJ2-7; D unresolved. Germline-derived CDR1 and CDR2 are LNHNV and YYDKDF (reference sequence). The CDR3 contains 16 residues. V was clipped by 0 bases and J by 3 bases, with 15 bases between them. The chain's CDR3 is CATSRDQTEFDYEQYF. Here the CDR3 DNA reads TGTGCCACCAGCAGAGATCAAACAGAATTTGACTACGAGCAGTACTTC.

The chain joins TRBV29-1 to TRBJ1-3, with D unclear. Trimming took off 7 bases at V and 0 bases at J, with 4 bases between the two ends. Looked up from germline, CDR1 is SQVTM and CDR2 is ANQGSEA. The CDR3 loop spans 11 amino acids. In DNA, the CDR3 is TGCAGCGCCGACTCTGGAAACACCATATATTTT. Protein product: CSADSGNTIYF.

The count of this clone is one. This rearrangement joins TRBV29-1 to TRBJ2-1; D may be TRBD1 (6 bases). V lost 5 bases and J lost 2, with 13 bases in between. There are 14 residues in the CDR3. Looked up from germline, CDR1 is SQVTM and CDR2 is ANQGSEA. CDR3 nucleotides: TGCAGCGTTCTCGGACAGAAGACCTACAATGAGCAGTTCTTC. This codes for CSVLGQKTYNEQFF.

The chain uses TRBV5-4 and TRBJ2-7, with 9 bases aligning to TRBD1. Germline CDR1 reads SGHNT; CDR2 reads YYREEE (reference sequence). The CDR3 length is 14 residues. V lost 2 bases to trimming and J lost 4 bases; unmatched junction nucleotides: 4. CDR3 coding DNA: TGTGCCAGCAGCTTCGGACAGGGGAGGTACGAGCAGTACTTC. This encodes CASSFGQGRYEQYF.

The chain has TRBV15 and TRBJ2-7; perhaps TRBD2 as D (6 bases). Deletions cut 0 bases from V and 4 bases from J, with 16 bases between. From germline, CDR1 is LNHNV and CDR2 YYDKDF (reference sequence). There are 16 residues in the CDR3. The CDR3: CATSRDSGTSQYEQYF. Written as DNA, the CDR3 is TGTGCCACCAGCAGAGACTCCGGGACTTCCCAGTACGAGCAGTACTTC. Full variable domain (outside the CDR3, taken from reference TRBV15 and TRBJ2-7): DAMVIQNPRYQVTQFGKPVTLSCSQTLNHNVMYWYQQKSSQAPKLLFHYYDKDFNNEADTPDNFQSRRPNTSFCFLDIRSPGLGDTAMYLCATSRDSGTSQYEQYFGPGTRLTVT.

A note on this clone: A read error is possible here, since a much larger clone lies one base away. CDR3 sequence (DNA): TGTGCCAGCAGCCAAACGACTAGCGGGGATCCTTTCAGGGAGACCCAGTACTTC. Residues: CASSQTTSGDPFRETQYF. The rearrangement uses TRBV4-2 and TRBJ2-5; 11 bases fit TRBD2. Trimming took 2 bases from V and 5 from J; bases not matched to a gene: 13. The CDR3 extends over 18 amino acids. Germline V gene lookup returns CDR1 LGHNA and CDR2 YNFKEQ.

This rearrangement joins TRBV5-6 to TRBJ2-3; D is perhaps TRBD1 (5 bases). Trimming pared 5 bases from V and 4 bases from J, leaving 11 bases between. The CDR3 has 13 residues. Germline CDR1 is SGHDT and CDR2 is YYEEEE. The CDR3 DNA reads as TGTGCCAGCAGACGAGTAGGGGCAGATACGCAGTATTTT. Translated: CASRRVGADTQYF.

To note about this clone: The junction differs from germline at one of its ends, possibly a read error. The chain has TRBV5-8 and TRBJ1-1; weak D call: TRBD1 (5 bases). CDR3 length: 14 residues. Germline CDR1 and CDR2: SGHTS and YDEGEE. The CDR3 loop reads CASNWGIVKTEAFF. CDR3 DNA sequence: TGTGCCAGCAACTGGGGGATTGTGAAGACTGAAGCTTTCTTT.

The CDR3 region has the DNA TGTGCCAGCAGCTTGGGGGAGGGCAATTCACCCCTCCACTTT. This codes for CASSLGEGNSPLHF. The gene calls are TRBV5-5 and TRBJ1-6; no definite D call. The CDR3 runs 14 residues. Trimming left V 0 bases short and J 7 bases short, with 8 bases between. Germline CDR1 is SGHKS and CDR2 is YYEKEE (reference sequence).

The genes are TRBV5-1 and TRBJ1-2, with unresolved D. The germline V gene has CDR1 SGHRS and CDR2 YFSETQ. With 2 bases removed from V and 7 bases from J, the gap between germline ends came to 12 bases. The CDR3 length is 13 residues. CDR3 sequence reads: CASSFPDLLGYTF. CDR3 in DNA: TGCGCCAGCAGCTTCCCCGACCTCCTTGGCTACACCTTC.

About this clone itself: At the DNA level, this CDR3 is encoded by other sequences in the same sample as well. The rearrangement joins TRBV10-2 to TRBJ2-7, with TRBD2 matching 8 bases. Germline assignment: CDR1 WSHSY and CDR2 SAAADI. Trimming at V came to 6 bases and at J to 2 bases, leaving 3 bases not matched to a gene. The CDR3 loop spans 13 amino acids. Written as DNA, the CDR3 is TGCGCCAGCAGAACTAGCGGTACCTACGAGCAGTACTTC. This encodes CASRTSGTYEQYF.

V and J are TRBV6-1 and TRBJ2-7; 8 bases are shared with TRBD2. The germline V gene has CDR1 MNHNS and CDR2 SASEGT. This CDR3 region has 10 residues. The CDR3 DNA sequence: TGTGCAGCGGGGGCTTACGAGCAGTACTTC. Translating gives CAAGAYEQYF.